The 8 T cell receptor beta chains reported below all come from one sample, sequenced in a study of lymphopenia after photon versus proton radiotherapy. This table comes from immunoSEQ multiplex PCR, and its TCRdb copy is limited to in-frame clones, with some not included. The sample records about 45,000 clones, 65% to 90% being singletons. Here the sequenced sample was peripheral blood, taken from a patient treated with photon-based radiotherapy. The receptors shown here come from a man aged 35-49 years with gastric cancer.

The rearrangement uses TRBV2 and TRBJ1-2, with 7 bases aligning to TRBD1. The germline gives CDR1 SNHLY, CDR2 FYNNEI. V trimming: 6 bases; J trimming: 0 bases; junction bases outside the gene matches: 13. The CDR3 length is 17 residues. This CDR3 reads CASRNPRDRLSNYGYTF. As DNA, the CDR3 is TGTGCCAGCAGGAACCCCCGGGACAGACTCTCTAACTATGGCTACACCTTC.

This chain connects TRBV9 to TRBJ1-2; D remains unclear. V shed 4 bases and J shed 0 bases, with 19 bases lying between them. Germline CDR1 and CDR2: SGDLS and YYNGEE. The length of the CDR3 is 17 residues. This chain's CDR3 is CASSTEEGVVTNYGYTF. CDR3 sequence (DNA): TGTGCCAGCAGCACAGAGGAGGGCGTCGTCACTAACTATGGCTACACCTTC.

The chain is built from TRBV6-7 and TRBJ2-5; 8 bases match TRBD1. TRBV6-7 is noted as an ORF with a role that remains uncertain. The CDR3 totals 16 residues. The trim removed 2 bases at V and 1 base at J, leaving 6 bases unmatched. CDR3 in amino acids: CASSYRRTGRQETQYF. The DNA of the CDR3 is TGTGCCAGCAGTTACCGCCGGACAGGGCGCCAAGAGACCCAGTACTTC.

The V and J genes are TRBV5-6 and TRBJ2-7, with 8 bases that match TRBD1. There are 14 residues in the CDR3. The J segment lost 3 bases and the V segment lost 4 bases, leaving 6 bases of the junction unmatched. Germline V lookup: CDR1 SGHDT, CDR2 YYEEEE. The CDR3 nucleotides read TGTGCCAGCAGCATGGGACAGGAGCTCTACGAGCAGTACTTC. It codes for CASSMGQELYEQYF.

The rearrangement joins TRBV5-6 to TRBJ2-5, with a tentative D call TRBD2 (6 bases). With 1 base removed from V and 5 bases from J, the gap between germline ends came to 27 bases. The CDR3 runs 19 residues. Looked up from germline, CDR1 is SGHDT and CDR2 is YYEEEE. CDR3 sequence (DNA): TGTGCCAGCAGCTTGTCGGCCATGAACTACCTTCGGGGGAGCGAGACCCAGTACTTC. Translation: CASSLSAMNYLRGSETQYF.

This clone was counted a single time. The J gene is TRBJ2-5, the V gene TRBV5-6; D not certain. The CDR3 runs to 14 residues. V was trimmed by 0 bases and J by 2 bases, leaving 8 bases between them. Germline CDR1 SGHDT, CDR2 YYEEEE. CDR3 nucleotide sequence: TGTGCCAGCAGCTTGGGCAGGCCGCAAGAGACCCAGTACTTC. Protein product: CASSLGRPQETQYF.

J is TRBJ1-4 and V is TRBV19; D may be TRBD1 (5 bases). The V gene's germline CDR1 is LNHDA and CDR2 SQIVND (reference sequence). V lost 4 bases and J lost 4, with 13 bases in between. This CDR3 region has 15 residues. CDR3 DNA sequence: TGTGCCAGTAGTAGCCCGAAGGGGCTTAATGAAAAACTGTTTTTT. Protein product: CASSSPKGLNEKLFF.

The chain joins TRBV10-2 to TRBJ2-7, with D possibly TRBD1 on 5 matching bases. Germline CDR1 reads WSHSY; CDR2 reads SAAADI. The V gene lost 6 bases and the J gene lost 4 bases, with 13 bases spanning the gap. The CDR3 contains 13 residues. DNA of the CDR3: TGCGCCAGCAGCAGGGAATTCGGGTACGAGCAGTACTTC. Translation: CASSREFGYEQYF.